This entry concerns a single T cell receptor (beta chain). The data derive from a study of blood T cells in healthy people across ages. Germline-derived CDR1 and CDR2 are KGHSH and LQKENI. CDR3 length: 15 residues. V lost 2 bases, J lost 1 base, and 11 bases lay in between. Combining a sample-barcoded 5' primer with a J-beta primer mix, a second PCR ran for 7 to 11 cycles. TCRdb recomputed calls from the 5' RACE reads with MiXCR, one row per CDR3 protein. The profile covers roughly 800,000 distinct CDR3 sequences, with approximately 25% appearing a single time and 3% to 4% taken by the ten largest. Separately, the same data were catalogued under a study of T cells of mothers and their children.

Sequencing was carried out using blood. The rearrangement links TRBV18 to TRBJ1-2, with D tentatively TRBD1 (6 bases). The TCR comes from a boy aged 5-17 years in good health. In DNA form, the CDR3 reads TGTGCCAGCTCACCAGGGGGCTTTTATAACTATGGCTACACCTTC. Translating it yields CASSPGGFYNYGYTF.